The clone carrying this T cell receptor beta chain has a count of ten or more. This sample was included in a study of T-cell memory formation after mild COVID-19. The ends were cut back, 5 bases at V and 0 bases at J, with 5 bases in the middle. CDR3 length: 13 amino acids. MiXCR was run by TCRdb on the 5' RACE reads, yielding one entry per CDR3 protein. The data show around 370,000 distinct CDR3 sequences, under 25% seen once. Specimen: PBMCs or a T cell subset sorted from them (not recorded which). The TCR originated in an adult woman who had mild COVID-19 (a few samples of this study predate the infection). Cell type and time point are not known. The rearrangement joins TRBV12-3 or TRBV12-4 to TRBJ1-3; no firm D call. The CDR3 DNA reads TGTGCCAGCAGTGAAAACTCTGGAAACACCATATATTTT. It translates to CASSENSGNTIYF.